This TCR beta chain is drawn from a study of shared clonotypes between healthy human individuals. Study results and caveats: Generation probabilities of non-shared clonotypes were lower (relative to those shared by all four donors). In several donors, around 5% of naive CD4 clonotypes appeared in common.

TCRdb's copy holds only in-frame clones and misses some; the assay was immunoSEQ multiplex PCR. The table records hundreds of thousands of clones, over 65% of them present only once. About this clone itself: Its antigen is unknown.

Germline assignment: CDR1 SGHRS and CDR2 YFSETQ. The CDR3 runs 15 residues. Trimming pared 0 bases from V and 7 bases from J, leaving 17 bases between. Source material: memory CD4+ T cells sorted from blood. Noted subset: CD45RA-negative fraction. The gene calls are TRBV5-1 and TRBJ2-7; D possibly corresponds to TRBD2 (6 bases). This TCR came from a woman aged 25 to 45 in good health. The CDR3: CASSLAGTAPEEQYF. The DNA for the CDR3 is TGCGCCAGCAGCTTGGCCGGGACTGCCCCAGAGGAGCAGTACTTC. Supplemented by reference TRBV5-1 and TRBJ2-7, the full variable domain reads KAGVTQTPRYLIKTRGQQVTLSCSPISGHRSVSWYQQTPGQGLQFLFEYFSETQRNKGNFPGRFSGRQFSNSRSEMNVSTLELGDSALYLCASSLAGTAPEEQYFGPGTRLTVT.